A selection of T cell receptor beta chains follows, all from one sample in a study of OX40 agonist ivuxolimab in advanced cancers. Repertoires were generated with immunoSEQ multiplex PCR, while TCRdb's copy carries only in-frame clones and drops some. The table records around 70,000 clones, 85% to 90% of them present only once. Sample: CD4+ or CD8+ T cells sorted from blood, taken in a trial of the OX40 agonist ivuxolimab. These receptors were obtained from an adult with an advanced solid tumor such as melanoma, head and neck, liver or kidney cancer. CDR3s include the opening cysteine and the closing phenylalanine or tryptophan. The D gene is left open where the match is weak. Size is omitted from some rows. Given values are once, few, many or a class for expanded clones.

. | TRBJ2-2 | TRBV5-1 | . | CASSLNEVELFF | TGCGCCAGCAGCTTAAATGAGGTGGAGCTGTTTTTT
. | TRBJ2-7 | TRBV28 | . | CASSRRWRAQRYEQYF | TGTGCCAGCTCTCGGCGCTGGCGGGCGCAACGATACGAGCAGTACTTC
. | TRBJ2-7 | TRBV27 | TRBD2 | CASSLTSGSSYEQYF | TGTGCCAGCAGTTTAACTAGCGGGAGCTCCTACGAGCAGTACTTC
. | TRBJ2-1 | TRBV27 | . | CASSLVRAYNEQFF | TGTGCCAGCAGTTTAGTACGCGCCTACAATGAGCAGTTCTTC
. | TRBJ2-7 | TRBV28 | . | CASSQGLGVYEQYF | TGTGCCAGCAGTCAGGGGCTCGGTGTCTACGAGCAGTACTTC
. | TRBJ1-6 | TRBV7-9 | TRBD1 | CASSTGTETSPLHF | TGTGCCAGCAGCACCGGGACAGAGACTTCCCCCCTCCACTTT
. | TRBJ2-7 | TRBV19 | TRBD2 | CASTSGGAGVNEQYF | TGTGCCAGTACCTCGGGGGGAGCGGGAGTCAACGAGCAGTACTTC
. | TRBJ2-7 | TRBV7-8 | . | CASSLASAGLGSYEQYF | TGTGCCAGCAGCTTAGCTTCGGCGGGACTTGGATCCTACGAGCAGTACTTC
. | TRBJ2-7 | TRBV11-3 | TRBD2 | CASSQGLGVKEQYF | TGTGCCAGCAGCCAGGGACTAGGGGTAAAAGAGCAGTACTTC
. | TRBJ1-5 | TRBV28 | TRBD1 | CASTSTGRKHQPQHF | TGTGCCAGCACCTCGACAGGGAGGAAGCATCAGCCCCAGCATTTT
. | TRBJ2-1 | TRBV2 | . | CASSEAVTSYNEQFF | TGTGCCAGCAGTGAAGCAGTCACTTCCTACAATGAGCAGTTCTTC
. | TRBJ1-5 | TRBV28 | . | CASSKGGLGDSNQPQHF | TGTGCCAGCAGCAAGGGGGGGCTTGGGGACAGCAATCAGCCCCAGCATTTT
. | TRBJ2-3 | TRBV10-2 | . | CASSEGGKTDTQYF | TGCGCCAGCAGTGAGGGCGGGAAGACAGATACGCAGTATTTT
. | TRBJ1-1 | TRBV4-2 | . | CASSQEGSLLVEAFF | TGTGCCAGCAGCCAAGAGGGAAGCCTGCTAGTGGAAGCTTTCTTT
. | TRBJ1-2 | TRBV10-1 | TRBD1 | CASNRQGGYGYTF | TGCGCCAGCAACCGACAGGGAGGCTATGGCTACACCTTC
once | TRBJ2-2 | TRBV6-4 | . | CASKARATRDTGELFF | TGTGCCAGCAAGGCGAGGGCGACCAGGGACACCGGGGAGCTGTTTTTT
. | TRBJ1-1 | TRBV15 | . | CATSRPTGNRREAFF | TGTGCCACCAGCCGACCTACGGGGAATCGACGCGAAGCTTTCTTT
. | TRBJ2-1 | TRBV2 | . | CASSGGRSLDEQFF | TGTGCCAGCAGTGGGGGGAGGAGCCTGGATGAGCAGTTCTTC
. | TRBJ1-5 | TRBV4-2 | . | CASSHAYRTGGKSPQHF | TGTGCCAGCAGCCATGCCTACCGAACGGGGGGTAAATCGCCCCAGCATTTT
. | TRBJ2-1 | TRBV7-2 | . | CASSLVDSVGNEQFF | TGTGCCAGCAGCTTAGTAGACTCCGTGGGAAATGAGCAGTTCTTC
. | TRBJ2-1 | TRBV28 | TRBD2 | CASSPWSSGKHNEQFF | TGTGCCAGCAGTCCTTGGTCTAGCGGAAAACACAATGAGCAGTTCTTC
. | TRBJ2-2 | TRBV9 | TRBD1 | CASSPASTGTTGELFF | TGTGCCAGCAGCCCTGCCTCGACAGGGACCACCGGGGAGCTGTTTTTT
. | TRBJ2-1 | TRBV11-2 | . | CASSPKPGNEQFF | TGTGCCAGCAGCCCAAAACCGGGGAATGAGCAGTTCTTC
few | TRBJ2-5 | TRBV5-4 | . | CASSPSRGRETQYF | TGTGCCAGCAGCCCAAGTCGGGGCAGAGAGACCCAGTACTTC
. | TRBJ2-5 | TRBV2 | TRBD2 | CASSVVAGGRETQYF | TGTGCCAGCAGTGTGGTGGCGGGAGGCCGGGAGACCCAGTACTTC
. | TRBJ1-1 | TRBV15 | TRBD1 | CATSRDEGAPNTEAFF | TGTGCCACCAGCAGAGATGAGGGGGCCCCGAACACTGAAGCTTTCTTT
once | TRBJ1-2 | TRBV5-1 | . | CASSLGTKGIYGYTF | TGCGCCAGCAGCTTGGGGACAAAGGGCATCTATGGCTACACCTTC
. | TRBJ2-2 | TRBV5-1 | TRBD2 | CASSGLAGGGGELFF | TGCGCCAGCAGCGGACTAGCGGGAGGAGGTGGGGAGCTGTTTTTT
few | TRBJ2-1 | TRBV5-8 | . | CASRSRGTSNEQFF | TGTGCCAGCAGGAGCCGAGGGACAAGCAATGAGCAGTTCTTC
. | TRBJ2-5 | TRBV7-6 | TRBD2 | CASSLGASGPIKETQYF | TGTGCCAGCAGCTTAGGGGCTAGCGGGCCTATCAAAGAGACCCAGTACTTC
. | TRBJ2-4 | TRBV2 | . | CASSAQNNIQYF | TGTGCCAGCAGTGCACAGAATAACATTCAGTACTTC
. | TRBJ2-3 | TRBV4-1 | TRBD2 | CASSPGLAGGPKDTQYF | TGCGCCAGCAGCCCGGGACTAGCGGGAGGGCCAAAAGATACGCAGTATTTT
. | TRBJ1-6 | TRBV5-1 | . | CASSLVVTRNSPLHF | TGCGCCAGCAGCTTGGTTGTCACCAGAAATTCACCCCTCCACTTT
once | TRBJ1-2 | TRBV5-8 | TRBD1 | CASSADRGPAGYTF | TGTGCCAGCAGCGCGGACAGGGGGCCGGCTGGCTACACCTTC
. | TRBJ2-5 | TRBV5-1 | TRBD2 | CASSLEGLAGVETQYF | TGCGCCAGCAGCTTGGAGGGACTAGCGGGAGTGGAGACCCAGTACTTC
. | TRBJ2-3 | TRBV5-1 | TRBD2 | CASSSLAGASTDTQYF | TGCGCCAGCAGTTCTCTAGCGGGAGCAAGCACAGATACGCAGTATTTT
. | TRBJ2-2 | TRBV6-5 | TRBD2 | CASGYRTSGGTGELFF | TGTGCCAGCGGTTACCGGACTAGCGGGGGGACCGGGGAGCTGTTTTTT
. | TRBJ2-1 | TRBV28 | . | CASSLPGGENEQFF | TGTGCCAGCAGTTTACCGGGTGGGGAGAATGAGCAGTTCTTC
. | TRBJ2-7 | TRBV5-1 | TRBD1 | CASSPGQSIYEQYF | TGCGCCAGCAGCCCGGGACAGAGTATTTACGAGCAGTACTTC
. | TRBJ2-7 | TRBV4-2 | . | CASSQDWATLSYEQYF | TGTGCCAGCAGCCAAGATTGGGCTACCCTATCCTACGAGCAGTACTTC
few | TRBJ1-5 | TRBV28 | . | CASSPLGSSSNQPQHF | TGTGCCAGCAGTCCACTTGGTAGCTCTAGCAATCAGCCCCAGCATTTT
. | TRBJ2-2 | TRBV5-1 | . | CASSLGLLNTGELFF | TGCGCCAGCAGCTTGGGCCTGCTGAACACCGGGGAGCTGTTTTTT
. | TRBJ2-5 | TRBV6-6 | TRBD2 | CATSAAGETQYF | TGTGCGACTAGCGCCGCGGGCGAGACCCAGTACTTC
. | TRBJ2-3 | TRBV10-3 | . | CAISSRGGLSTDTQYF | TGTGCCATCAGTTCCCGAGGGGGACTTAGCACAGATACGCAGTATTTT
. | TRBJ1-1 | TRBV18 | . | CASSPPRSLNTEAFF | TGTGCCAGCTCACCACCCCGTAGTTTGAACACTGAAGCTTTCTTT
. | TRBJ2-1 | TRBV10-3 | . | CAISEGEGGEQFF | TGTGCCATCAGTGAGGGGGAAGGGGGTGAGCAGTTCTTC
. | TRBJ2-3 | TRBV6-5 | . | CASIKDGTDTQYF | TGTGCCAGCATTAAGGACGGCACAGATACGCAGTATTTT
. | TRBJ2-7 | TRBV19 | TRBD1 | CASSTPGQGYEQYF | TGTGCCAGTAGTACGCCGGGACAGGGCTACGAGCAGTACTTC
. | TRBJ2-3 | TRBV6-6 | TRBD2 | CASRLAGADTQYF | TGTGCCAGCAGGCTAGCGGGCGCAGATACGCAGTATTTT
. | TRBJ2-7 | TRBV18 | . | CASSLNPVPSYEQYF | TGTGCCAGCTCACTGAATCCCGTACCCTCCTACGAGCAGTACTTC
. | TRBJ1-1 | TRBV18 | . | CASSPMQGEAFF | TGTGCCAGCTCACCAATGCAGGGTGAAGCTTTCTTT
. | TRBJ2-7 | TRBV7-2 | . | CASSLEGGLAREQYF | TGTGCCAGCAGCTTAGAAGGGGGGCTAGCACGCGAGCAGTACTTC
. | TRBJ2-1 | TRBV2 | TRBD2 | CASSESLADYNEQFF | TGTGCCAGCAGTGAATCGCTAGCGGACTACAATGAGCAGTTCTTC
. | TRBJ2-1 | TRBV19 | . | CASSIGPPVRRTNEQFF | TGTGCCAGTAGTATAGGGCCACCCGTAAGAAGGACAAATGAGCAGTTCTTC
. | TRBJ2-5 | TRBV7-9 | TRBD1 | CASSLMGQGAETQYF | TGTGCCAGCAGCTTAATGGGACAGGGTGCAGAGACCCAGTACTTC